Shown below are 5 T cell receptor beta chains from a single sample sequenced in a study of T cells in Graves' hyperthyroidism and ophthalmopathy. It was RNA transcripts that yielded the amplified TCR beta CDR3 regions. When the TCR CDR3 underwent first-round RT-PCR, the HTBI primer set was used. MiXCR, applied by TCRdb to the multiplex PCR reads, yields one record per CDR3 protein. This table has about 250,000 distinct CDR3 sequences, about 25% appearing once. The sample consisted of blood. These receptors originate from a middle-aged woman with Graves' ophthalmopathy.

The gene calls are TRBV12-3 or TRBV12-4 and TRBJ1-1; D unresolved. V shed 1 base and J shed 1 base, with 10 bases lying between them. This CDR3 is 15 amino acids long. Written as DNA, the CDR3 is TGTGCCAGCAGTTTAGGGGCGCGGGGGAACACTGAAGCTTTCTTT. Amino acid sequence: CASSLGARGNTEAFF.

This clonotype appeared once. This may come from a read error, since a much larger clone is one base off. V gene TRBV7-9 combines with J gene TRBJ2-7; D might be TRBD1 (5 bases). The CDR3 spans 14 residues. Germline-derived CDR1 and CDR2 are SEHNR and FQNEAQ (reference sequence). Trimming removed 5 bases from V and 7 bases from J, with 18 bases in between. CDR3 nucleotides: TGTGCCAGCAGCCACGCCCAGGGCTCAAGGGAGCAGTACTTC. This codes for CASSHAQGSREQYF.

The chain uses TRBV28 and TRBJ2-4, with 10 bases lining up with TRBD2. The germline V gene has CDR1 MDHEN and CDR2 SYDVKM. The V segment lost 10 bases and the J segment 2 bases; nucleotides outside the gene matches: 5. The CDR3 totals 14 residues. The CDR3 loop reads CATLSGRTKNIQYF. The CDR3, as DNA: TGTGCCACCCTTAGCGGGAGGACCAAAAACATTCAGTACTTC.

This clonotype was observed many times. The chain uses TRBV10-3 and TRBJ1-1, with D maybe TRBD1 (5 bases). V was cut by 6 bases and J by 1 base, with 12 bases left in between. The CDR3 has 14 amino acids. The V gene's germline CDR1 is ENHRY and CDR2 SYGVKD. CDR3: CAIRTTAKNTEAFF. The CDR3 DNA reads as TGTGCCATCAGAACGACAGCGAAGAACACTGAAGCTTTCTTT.

Ten or more counts support this clonotype. V and J are TRBV11-2 and TRBJ2-7, with a weak D call TRBD2 (5 bases). CDR3 length: 14 amino acids. In germline, CDR1 is SGHAT, CDR2 FQNNGV. The ends were cut back, 1 base at V and 1 base at J, with 8 bases in the middle. In DNA form, the CDR3 reads TGTGCCAGCAGCTTAGGAGGGCCATCCTACGAGCAGTACTTC. It encodes CASSLGGPSYEQYF.